The rows below give T cell receptor beta chains drawn from one sample of a study of shared clonotypes between healthy human individuals. Profiled with immunoSEQ multiplex PCR; TCRdb holds only in-frame clones, not every one. Counted here are some 120,000 clones, around 68% occurring once; the ten biggest clones make up roughly 24%. Material: memory CD8+ T cells sorted from blood. These receptors were taken from a woman younger than 45 in good health. Both conserved end residues are part of each CDR3. The order of the fields is D gene, CDR3 length, V gene, clone size, J gene, CDR3 DNA, CDR3 protein. D genes are given only for firm matches. Not every row has a clone size; where given, it reads once, few, many or a size class.

>TRBD2|24|TRBV6-1|.|TRBJ2-7
TGTGCCAGCAGTGAATCATTCTGGTGGCGACAGCCTGAAAAACCGGGACTAGCTCCCCGTGAGCAGTACTTC
CASSESFWWRQPEKPGLAPREQYF
>TRBD2|17|TRBV9|.|TRBJ2-5
TGTGCCAGCAGCGTAGATGGAACTAGCGTAATACAAGAGACCCAGTACTTC
CASSVDGTSVIQETQYF
>TRBD1|18|TRBV28|.|TRBJ1-5
TGTGCCAGCCGATACTCGGGTGAGAGGAGGGGGCGCGGTCAGCCCCAGCATTTT
CASRYSGERRGRGQPQHF
>TRBD2|17|TRBV7-6|few|TRBJ2-2
TGTGCCAGCAGCTTAGGCGCGGGAGGGCCTGGAACCGGGGAGCTGTTTTTT
CASSLGAGGPGTGELFF
>.|10|TRBV2|once|TRBJ1-1
TGTGCCAGCGGGTATTCTGAAGCTTTCTTT
CASGYSEAFF
>.|14|TRBV7-2|many|TRBJ2-3
TGTGCCAGCAGCCCCCCGTTGGGGCCAGATACGCAGTATTTT
CASSPPLGPDTQYF
>.|16|TRBV7-9|.|TRBJ2-1
TGTGCCAGCAGTAGGACGACGGGACTTTCCTACAATGAGCAGTTCTTC
CASSRTTGLSYNEQFF
>.|14|TRBV5-1|once|TRBJ2-2
TGCGCCAGCAGCCCCTACTCGAACACCGGGGAGCTGTTTTTT
CASSPYSNTGELFF
>.|14|TRBV4-2|.|TRBJ2-7
TGTGCCAGCAGCCAAGAGACGGGCAGGTACGAGCAGTACTTC
CASSQETGRYEQYF
>.|18|TRBV7-9|once|TRBJ2-2
TGTGCCAGCAGCTCCGGGGGCGTAGCAGTAAAATACACCGGGGAGCTGTTTTTT
CASSSGGVAVKYTGELFF